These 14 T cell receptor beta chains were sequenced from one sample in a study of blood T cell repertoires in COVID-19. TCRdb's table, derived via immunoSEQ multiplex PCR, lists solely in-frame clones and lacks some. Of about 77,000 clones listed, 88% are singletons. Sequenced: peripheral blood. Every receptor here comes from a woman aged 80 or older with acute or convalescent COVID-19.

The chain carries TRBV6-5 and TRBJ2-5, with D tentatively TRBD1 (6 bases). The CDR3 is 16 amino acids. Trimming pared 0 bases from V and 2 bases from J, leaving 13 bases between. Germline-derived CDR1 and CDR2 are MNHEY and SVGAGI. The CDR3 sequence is CASSYSISGQQETQYF. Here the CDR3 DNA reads TGTGCCAGCAGTTACTCGATTTCAGGACAGCAAGAGACCCAGTACTTC.

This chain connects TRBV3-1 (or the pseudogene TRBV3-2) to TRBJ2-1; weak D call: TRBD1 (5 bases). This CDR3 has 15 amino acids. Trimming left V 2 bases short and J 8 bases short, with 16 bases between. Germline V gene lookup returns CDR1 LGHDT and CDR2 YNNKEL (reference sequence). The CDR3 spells CASSQSSPGRDEQFF. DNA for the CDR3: TGTGCCAGCAGCCAAAGCAGCCCGGGCAGGGATGAGCAGTTCTTC.

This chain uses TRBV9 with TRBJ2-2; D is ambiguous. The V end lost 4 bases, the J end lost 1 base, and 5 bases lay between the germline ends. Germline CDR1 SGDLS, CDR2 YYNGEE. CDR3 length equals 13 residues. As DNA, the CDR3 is TGTGCCAGCAGCACAGTGAACACCGGGGAGCTGTTTTTT. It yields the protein CASSTVNTGELFF.

This CDR3 reads CATSRPGQRDYNEQFF. As DNA, the CDR3 is TGTGCCACCAGCAGACCCGGACAGCGGGATTACAATGAGCAGTTCTTC. This chain connects TRBV15 to TRBJ2-1; D is perhaps TRBD2 (7 bases). The V gene's germline CDR1 is LNHNV and CDR2 YYDKDF (reference sequence). The CDR3 contains 16 residues. Trimming shortened V by 2 bases and J by 4 bases, and 15 bases separated the two germline ends.

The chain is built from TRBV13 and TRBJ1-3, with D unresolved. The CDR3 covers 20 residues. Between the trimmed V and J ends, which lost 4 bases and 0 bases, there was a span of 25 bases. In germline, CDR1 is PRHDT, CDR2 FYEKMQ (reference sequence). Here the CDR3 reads CASSSTRVGWAYPSGNTIYF. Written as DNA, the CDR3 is TGTGCCAGCAGCTCCACTAGGGTGGGCTGGGCCTACCCCTCTGGAAACACCATATATTTT. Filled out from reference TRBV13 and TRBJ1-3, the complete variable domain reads AAGVIQSPRHLIKEKRETATLKCYPIPRHDTVYWYQQGPGQDPQFLISFYEKMQSDKGSIPDRFSAQQFSDYHSELNMSSLELGDSALYFCASSSTRVGWAYPSGNTIYFGEGSWLTVV.

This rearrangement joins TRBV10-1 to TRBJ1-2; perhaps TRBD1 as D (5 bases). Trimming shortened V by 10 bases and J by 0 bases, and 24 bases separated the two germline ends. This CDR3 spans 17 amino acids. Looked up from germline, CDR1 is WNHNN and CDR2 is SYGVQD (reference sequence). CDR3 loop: CATRAVRERLANYGYTF. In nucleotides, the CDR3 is TGCGCCACCAGGGCGGTGAGGGAACGACTGGCTAACTATGGCTACACCTTC.

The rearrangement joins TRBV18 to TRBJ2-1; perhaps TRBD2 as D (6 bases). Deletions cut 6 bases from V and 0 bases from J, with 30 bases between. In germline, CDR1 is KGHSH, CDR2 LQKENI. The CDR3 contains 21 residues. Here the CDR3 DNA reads TGTGCCAGCTCCGCCCGGGGTAGCGGAGAGGTGGGAGTACACTCCTACAATGAGCAGTTCTTC. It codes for CASSARGSGEVGVHSYNEQFF.

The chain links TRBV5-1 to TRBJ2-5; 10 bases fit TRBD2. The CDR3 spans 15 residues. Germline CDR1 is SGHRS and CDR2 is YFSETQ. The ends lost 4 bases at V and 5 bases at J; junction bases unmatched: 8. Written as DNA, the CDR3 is TGCGCCAGCAGCCCAGTCACTAGCGGGAAGGAGACCCAGTACTTC. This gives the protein CASSPVTSGKETQYF.

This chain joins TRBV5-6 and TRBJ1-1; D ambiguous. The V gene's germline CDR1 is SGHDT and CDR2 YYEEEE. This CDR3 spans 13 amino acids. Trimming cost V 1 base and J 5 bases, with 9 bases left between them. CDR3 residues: CASSLRSGTEAFF. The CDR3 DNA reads TGTGCCAGCAGCTTGAGATCAGGAACTGAAGCTTTCTTT.

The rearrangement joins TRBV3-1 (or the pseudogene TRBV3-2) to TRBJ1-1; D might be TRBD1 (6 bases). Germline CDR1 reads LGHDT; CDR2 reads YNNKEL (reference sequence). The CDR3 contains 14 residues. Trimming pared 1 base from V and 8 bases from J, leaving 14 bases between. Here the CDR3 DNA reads TGTGCCAGCAGCCAAGGAGGGGGAAAAGCCGAAGCTTTCTTT. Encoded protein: CASSQGGGKAEAFF.

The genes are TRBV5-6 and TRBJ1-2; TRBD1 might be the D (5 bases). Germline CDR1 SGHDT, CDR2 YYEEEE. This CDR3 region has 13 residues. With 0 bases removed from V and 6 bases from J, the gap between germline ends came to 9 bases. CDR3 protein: CASSLVGGDGYTF. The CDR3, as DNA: TGTGCCAGCAGCTTGGTCGGGGGGGATGGCTACACCTTC. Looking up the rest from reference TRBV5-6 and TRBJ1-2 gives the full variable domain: DAGVTQSPTHLIKTRGQQVTLRCSPKSGHDTVSWYQQALGQGPQFIFQYYEEEERQRGNFPDRFSGHQFPNYSSELNVNALLLGDSALYLCASSLVGGDGYTFGSGTRLTVV.

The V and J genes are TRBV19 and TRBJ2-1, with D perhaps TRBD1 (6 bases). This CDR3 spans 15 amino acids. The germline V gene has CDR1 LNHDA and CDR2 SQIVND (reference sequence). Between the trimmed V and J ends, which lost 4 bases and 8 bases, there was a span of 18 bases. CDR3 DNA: TGTGCCAGTAGTAAGGGCAGGGGTAAGGTCGATGAGCAGTTCTTC. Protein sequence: CASSKGRGKVDEQFF.

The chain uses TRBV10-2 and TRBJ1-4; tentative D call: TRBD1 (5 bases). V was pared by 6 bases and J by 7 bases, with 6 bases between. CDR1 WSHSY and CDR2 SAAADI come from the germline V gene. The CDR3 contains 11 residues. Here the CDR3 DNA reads TGCGCCAGCAGGGGGGGTGAAAAACTGTTTTTT. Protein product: CASRGGEKLFF.

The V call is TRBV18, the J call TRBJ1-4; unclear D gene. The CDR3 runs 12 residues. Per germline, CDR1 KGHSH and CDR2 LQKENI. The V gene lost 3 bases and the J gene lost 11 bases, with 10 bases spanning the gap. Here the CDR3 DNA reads TGTGCCAGCTCACCCGGGATGGACAAACTGTTTTTT. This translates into CASSPGMDKLFF.